These 14 T cell receptor beta chains originate from one sample sequenced in a study of T cell repertoires in cytomegalovirus infection. These TCRs are of unknown antigen specificity. TCRdb reprocessed the reads with MiXCR, giving one entry per CDR3 protein. This table has fewer than 650,000 distinct CDR3 sequences, around 40% appearing once. The sample in question was cultured PBMCs, obtained from culture after CMV antigen stimulation. These receptors all stem from a human donor in good health (CMV status not recorded). Some clones in this sample may be carry-over from other donors' samples.

J is TRBJ2-1 and V is TRBV7-8; 8 bases fit TRBD2. CDR1 and CDR2 from the germline V gene are SGHVS and FQNEAQ. V lost 4 bases to trimming and J lost 7 bases; unmatched junction nucleotides: 12. The CDR3 is made up of 16 amino acids. In nucleotides, the CDR3 is TGTGCCAGCAGCTCCCGACGAGCGGGGGTGAGAAATGAGCAGTTCTTC. This encodes CASSSRRAGVRNEQFF.

The chain uses TRBV7-6 and TRBJ2-7, with TRBD1 identical over 10 bases. Germline trimming cut 0 bases from V and 4 bases from J; bases unmatched to any gene: 6. Germline CDR1 and CDR2: SGHVS and FNYEAQ. The CDR3 consists of 16 residues. The CDR3 spells CASSLASDRGWYEQYF. CDR3 DNA sequence: TGTGCCAGCAGCTTAGCGTCGGACAGGGGGTGGTACGAGCAGTACTTC. The full variable domain, with the rest looked up from reference TRBV7-6 and TRBJ2-7, is GAGVSQSPRYKVTKRGQDVALRCDPISGHVSLYWYRQALGQGPEFLTYFNYEAQQDKSGLPNDRFSAERPEGSISTLTIQRTEQRDSAMYRCASSLASDRGWYEQYFGPGTRLTVT.

The chain combines TRBV7-9 with TRBJ2-2; D gene uncertain. CDR3 length: 15 residues. The germline gives CDR1 SEHNR, CDR2 FQNEAQ (reference sequence). Trimming pared 1 base from V and 3 bases from J, leaving 9 bases between. CDR3 bases: TGTGCCAGCAGCTTAGGCGCAACTTACACCGGGGAGCTGTTTTTT. Amino acid sequence: CASSLGATYTGELFF.

This clonotype appeared a few times. J is TRBJ1-2 and V is TRBV7-6; tentative D call: TRBD1 (5 bases). The V end lost 1 base, the J end lost 8 bases, and 8 bases lay between the germline ends. This CDR3 spans 12 amino acids. From germline, CDR1 is SGHVS and CDR2 FNYEAQ. The CDR3 bases are TGTGCCAGCAGCTTAGAGGGGTTAGGCTACACCTTC. It specifies CASSLEGLGYTF.

The chain is built from TRBV19 and TRBJ1-5; the D gene is possibly TRBD1 (6 bases). Trimming pared 5 bases from V and 5 bases from J, leaving 19 bases between. In germline, CDR1 is LNHDA, CDR2 SQIVND (reference sequence). CDR3 length: 16 residues. CDR3: CASSSAVGGQHQPQHF. In nucleotides, the CDR3 is TGTGCCAGTAGTTCCGCAGTGGGGGGACAACATCAGCCCCAGCATTTT.

J is TRBJ2-3 and V is TRBV12-3 or TRBV12-4; D unclear. Between the trimmed V and J ends, which lost 6 bases and 0 bases, there was a span of 10 bases. CDR3 length equals 14 residues. CDR3 in amino acids: CASSPTTSTDTQYF. The CDR3 DNA follows: TGTGCCAGCAGCCCTACTACTAGCACAGATACGCAGTATTTT.

J is TRBJ2-7 and V is TRBV29-1, with D maybe TRBD1 (5 bases). The CDR3 contains 13 residues. Looked up from germline, CDR1 is SQVTM and CDR2 is ANQGSEA. Trimming took 1 base from V and 5 from J, leaving 12 bases between them. This chain's CDR3 is CSVEGAGRNEQYF. CDR3 in DNA: TGCAGCGTTGAAGGTGCAGGGCGTAACGAGCAGTACTTC.

The genes are TRBV4-1 and TRBJ2-1, with D possibly TRBD2 on 5 matching bases. Germline V gene lookup returns CDR1 MGHRA and CDR2 YSYEKL. Trimming removed 1 base from V and 9 bases from J, with 10 bases in between. The CDR3 runs to 13 residues. Here the CDR3 reads CASSQVPSREQFF. The CDR3 region has the DNA TGCGCCAGCAGCCAAGTGCCTAGCCGTGAGCAGTTCTTC.

V is TRBV12-3 or TRBV12-4 and J is TRBJ2-3; D possibly corresponds to TRBD1 (6 bases). V dropped 4 bases and J dropped 4 bases, with 9 bases sitting between them. This CDR3 region has 13 residues. CDR3 bases: TGTGCCAGCAGTTATCAGGGGCCAGATACGCAGTATTTT. Amino acids: CASSYQGPDTQYF.

In its sample, this clonotype was seen many times. The chain is built from TRBV4-1 and TRBJ2-3; D is uncertain. The CDR3 covers 13 residues. The germline V gene encodes CDR1 MGHRA and CDR2 YSYEKL. Between the trimmed V and J ends, which lost 2 bases and 4 bases, there was a span of 7 bases. The CDR3 DNA sequence: TGCGCCAGCAGCCAAAGTGTAGCAGATACGCAGTATTTT. This translates into CASSQSVADTQYF.

The chain has TRBV7-2 and TRBJ2-2; maybe TRBD2 (5 bases). The ends were cut back, 2 bases at V and 7 bases at J, with 17 bases in the middle. Germline assignment: CDR1 SGHTA and CDR2 FQGNSA. This CDR3 is built from 16 residues. The CDR3 spells CASSLIPGNDLGELFF. The CDR3 DNA reads as TGTGCCAGCAGCTTAATTCCCGGGAACGACCTCGGGGAGCTGTTTTTT.

The genes are TRBV7-6 and TRBJ1-5; D unclear. The V and J ends lost 1 base and 4 bases respectively, with 17 bases between them. CDR3 length equals 17 residues. Germline V CDR1 and CDR2: SGHVS, FNYEAQ. CDR3: CASSLDGPDSSNQPQHF. The DNA for the CDR3 is TGTGCCAGCAGCTTAGACGGTCCGGACTCGAGTAATCAGCCCCAGCATTTT.

To note about this clonotype: A much more abundant neighbour one base away suggests this may be a read error. The gene calls are TRBV7-6 and TRBJ2-5, with 12 bases identical to TRBD2. CDR3 size: 16 residues. Germline CDR1 SGHVS, CDR2 FNYEAQ. The CDR3 sequence: CTSRASGGAGGETQYF. CDR3 bases: TGTACCAGCAGGGCTAGCGGGGGGGCCGGTGGAGAGACCCAGTACTTC.

The chain has TRBV7-9 and TRBJ2-1; 9 bases line up with TRBD2. CDR3 length equals 18 residues. The germline CDR1 and CDR2 sequences are SEHNR and FQNEAQ (reference sequence). The ends lost 4 bases at V and 9 bases at J; junction bases unmatched: 19. The CDR3 reads CASSSDDPGLAGLFEQFF. CDR3 nucleotide sequence: TGTGCCAGCAGCTCCGATGACCCCGGGCTAGCGGGATTATTTGAGCAGTTCTTC.